The 3 T cell receptor beta chains in this list originate from one sample, sequenced in a study of blood T cell repertoires in COVID-19 (TCRdb year 2020). Preparation of the library involved the immunoSEQ multiplex PCR assay. TCRdb took this table from immuneACCESS and kept in-frame rearrangements with V and J called. Such tables lack part of the clones; where checked against another copy, unresolved V genes explain under half of the gap, and the rest is unexplained. The sample table lists approximately 60,000 clones, around 88% of them with a count of one. The biggest ten clones account for about 6.7% of the sample. The sequenced sample consisted of peripheral blood. The source of these receptors is a human donor in a cohort sampled during active COVID-19.

The chain links TRBV19 to TRBJ2-1; 9 bases line up with TRBD2. The length of the CDR3 is 16 residues. The V segment lost 5 bases and the J segment 4 bases; nucleotides outside the gene matches: 9. Germline values: CDR1 LNHDA, CDR2 SQIVND (reference sequence). In nucleotides, the CDR3 is TGTGCCAGTAGTGTCGTTAGCGGGGGACCTTACAATGAGCAGTTCTTC. Translated: CASSVVSGGPYNEQFF.

CDR3 sequence (DNA): TGTGCCAGCAGGCAGATTCCCGAGGCCGGGGAGCTGTTTTTT. Protein: CASRQIPEAGELFF. This chain joins TRBV6-5 and TRBJ2-2; D is unclear. In germline, CDR1 is MNHEY, CDR2 SVGAGI. This CDR3 has 14 amino acids. Deletions cut 6 bases from V and 6 bases from J, with 14 bases between.

The chain has TRBV6-5 and TRBJ2-1; the D is unclear. V dropped 8 bases and J dropped 8 bases, with 22 bases sitting between them. This CDR3 comprises 15 residues. From germline, CDR1 is MNHEY and CDR2 SVGAGI. For the CDR3, the DNA is TGTGCCAGCCAGGCGATCGGCCGCGCCTCTGATGAGCAGTTCTTC. Protein: CASQAIGRASDEQFF.